This T cell receptor beta chain was sequenced for a study of blood T cell repertoires in COVID-19. Study-level background: Some COVID-19 samples were acute and others convalescent; all came from the United States, Italy and Spain. Sample material is recorded as cDNA or gDNA derived from T cells, B-cell-depleted T cells, or PBMCs.

Generated by immunoSEQ multiplex PCR, the TCRdb table keeps only in-frame clones and is missing some. This table holds about 48,000 clones, around 88% found once. The CDR3 spans 15 residues. Trimming cost V 2 bases and J 5 bases, with 12 bases left between them. The germline CDR1 and CDR2 sequences are KGHSH and LQKENI. Input material: peripheral blood. The chain recombines TRBV18 with TRBJ2-2, with a tentative D call TRBD2 (5 bases). The sequence was collected from a human donor in a cohort sampled during active COVID-19. The CDR3 region has the DNA TGTGCCAGCTCACCAAACCGTGGCGGGACCGGGGAGCTGTTTTTT. It translates to CASSPNRGGTGELFF.